The clone carrying this T cell receptor beta chain was seen at least ten times. What it binds is unknown. CDR3 length: 17 amino acids. V trimming: 5 bases; J trimming: 5 bases; junction bases outside the gene matches: 15. Germline CDR1 LNHDA, CDR2 SQIVND (reference sequence). The data originate from a study of breast tumors, draining lymph nodes, adjacent tissues. TCRdb re-derived calls from the multiplex PCR reads in MiXCR, one entry per CDR3 protein. The sample has 15,000 or so distinct CDR3 sequences, over 45% seen once. General study points: The data were judged consistent with most tumor T cells coming from lymph node and expanding in tumor. That most tumor T cells come from lymph nodes remained unproven. Tumor and nontumor repertoires were significantly more similar in luminal-like than in basal-like breast cancer. Compared with lymph nodes, tumors were less diverse; compared with nontumor tissue, more.

The sequence was obtained from a female donor with breast cancer. Some clones in this sample may be carry-over from other donors' samples. The chain uses TRBV19 and TRBJ1-1, with TRBD1 matching over 9 bases. The sequencing sample was made of tumor-adjacent breast tissue. CDR3 loop: CASSVGQGPKSGTEAFF. The CDR3 DNA reads as TGTGCCAGTAGTGTCGGACAGGGGCCCAAGAGTGGGACTGAAGCTTTCTTT.